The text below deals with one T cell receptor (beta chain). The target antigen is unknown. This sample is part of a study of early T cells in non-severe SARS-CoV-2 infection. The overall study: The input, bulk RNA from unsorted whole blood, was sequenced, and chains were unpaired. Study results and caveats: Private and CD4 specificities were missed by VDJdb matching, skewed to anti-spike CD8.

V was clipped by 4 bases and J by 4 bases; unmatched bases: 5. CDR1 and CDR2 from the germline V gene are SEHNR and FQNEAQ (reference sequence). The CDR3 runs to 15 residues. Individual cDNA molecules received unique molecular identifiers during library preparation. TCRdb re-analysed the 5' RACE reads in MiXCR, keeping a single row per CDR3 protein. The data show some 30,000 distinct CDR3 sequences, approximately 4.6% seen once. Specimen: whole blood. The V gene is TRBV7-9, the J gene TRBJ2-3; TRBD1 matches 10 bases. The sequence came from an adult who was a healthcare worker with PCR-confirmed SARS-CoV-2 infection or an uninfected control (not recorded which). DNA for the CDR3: TGTGCCAGCAGCTCGACAGGACAGGGGGCAGATACGCAGTATTTT. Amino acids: CASSSTGQGADTQYF. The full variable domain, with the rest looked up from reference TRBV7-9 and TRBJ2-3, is DTGVSQNPRHKITKRGQNVTFRCDPISEHNRLYWYRQTLGQGPEFLTYFQNEAQLEKSRLLSDRFSAERPKGSFSTLEIQRTEQGDSAMYLCASSSTGQGADTQYFGPGTRLTVL.